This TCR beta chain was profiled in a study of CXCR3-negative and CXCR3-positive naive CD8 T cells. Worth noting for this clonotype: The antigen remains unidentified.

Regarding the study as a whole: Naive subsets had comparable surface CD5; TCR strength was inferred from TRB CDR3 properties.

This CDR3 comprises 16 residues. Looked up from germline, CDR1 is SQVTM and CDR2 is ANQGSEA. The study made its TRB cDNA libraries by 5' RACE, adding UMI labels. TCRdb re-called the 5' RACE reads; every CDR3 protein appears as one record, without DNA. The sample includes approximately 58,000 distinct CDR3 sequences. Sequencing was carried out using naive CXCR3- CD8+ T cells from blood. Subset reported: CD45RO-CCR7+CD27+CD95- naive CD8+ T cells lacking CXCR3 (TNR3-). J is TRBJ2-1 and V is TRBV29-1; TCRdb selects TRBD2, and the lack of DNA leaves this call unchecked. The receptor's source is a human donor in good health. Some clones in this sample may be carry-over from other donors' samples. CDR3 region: CSATGTSGGAHNEQFF.